These 28 T cell receptor beta chains came from one sample sequenced in a study of T-cell memory formation after mild COVID-19. TCRdb re-derived calls from the 5' RACE reads in MiXCR, one entry per CDR3 protein. The sample records fewer than 700,000 distinct CDR3 sequences, 20% to 25% being singletons. Sequenced material: PBMCs or a T cell subset sorted from them (not recorded which). The receptors were gathered from an adult woman who had mild COVID-19 (a few samples of this study predate the infection). Cell type and time point are not known.

The CDR3 sequence is CASRERDLSYYGYTF. CDR3 DNA: TGCGCCAGCAGGGAAAGGGATTTGTCTTACTATGGCTACACCTTC. The rearrangement uses TRBV5-1 and TRBJ1-2; D ambiguous. Trimming left V 5 bases short and J 3 bases short, with 17 bases between. Germline CDR1 and CDR2: SGHRS and YFSETQ. CDR3 length: 15 amino acids.

The V gene is TRBV7-6, the J gene TRBJ2-7; D is possibly TRBD2 (5 bases). Deletions cut 5 bases from V and 4 bases from J, with 12 bases between. CDR1 and CDR2 (germline): SGHVS, FNYEAQ. The length of the CDR3 is 13 residues. The CDR3: CASSPRIAYEQYF. DNA for the CDR3: TGTGCCAGCAGCCCCCGGATAGCGTACGAGCAGTACTTC.

A few counts support this clonotype. The chain recombines TRBV20-1 with TRBJ1-1; perhaps TRBD1 as D (5 bases). The CDR3 loop spans 20 amino acids. V lost 3 bases to trimming and J lost 7 bases, with 36 bases between them. Germline V gene data show CDR1 as DFQATT and CDR2 as SNEGSKA (reference sequence). DNA of the CDR3: TGCAGTGCTAGTCAGCGGGTGTATGCGGTGCCCGGACAAGGGGCCTTTGAAGCTTTCTTT. Its protein product is CSASQRVYAVPGQGAFEAFF.

This chain uses TRBV7-2 with TRBJ2-1, with D hard to call. Trimming took off 1 base at V and 9 bases at J, with 10 bases between the two ends. Germline CDR1 SGHTA, CDR2 FQGNSA. This CDR3 has 13 residues. CDR3: CASSLGYRSEQFF. CDR3 DNA: TGTGCCAGCAGCTTAGGGTATCGGTCTGAGCAGTTCTTC.

This clonotype turned up a few times. This chain connects TRBV5-5 to TRBJ1-1; D may be TRBD1 (5 bases). The CDR3 covers 16 residues. Trimming shortened V by 0 bases and J by 3 bases, and 15 bases separated the two germline ends. The V gene's germline CDR1 is SGHKS and CDR2 YYEKEE (reference sequence). The chain's CDR3 is CASSLEVGGLYTEAFF. In nucleotides, the CDR3 is TGTGCCAGCAGCTTGGAGGTTGGGGGATTGTACACTGAAGCTTTCTTT.

This clonotype showed up just once. CDR3 nucleotides: TGCAGTGCTAACCACAGGGGGAGCGGCTATGGCTACACCTTC. Protein product: CSANHRGSGYGYTF. The rearrangement uses TRBV20-1 and TRBJ1-2; 8 bases map to TRBD1. The CDR3 runs 14 residues. Germline V lookup: CDR1 DFQATT, CDR2 SNEGSKA (reference sequence). V was pared by 4 bases and J by 4 bases, with 8 bases of the junction left unmatched.

The gene calls are TRBV14 and TRBJ2-7, with no clear D. This CDR3 region has 14 residues. V was trimmed by 2 bases and J by 2 bases, leaving 10 bases between them. Germline CDR1 SGHDN, CDR2 FVKESK. CDR3 nucleotides: TGTGCCAGCAGCCAACGGACGCTAGCCTACGAGCAGTACTTC. It is translated as CASSQRTLAYEQYF.

This clonotype was found a few times. This sequence joins TRBV2 and TRBJ2-4; 9 bases are a match to TRBD2. Germline loops: CDR1 SNHLY, CDR2 FYNNEI. V was pared by 8 bases and J by 0 bases, with 8 bases of the junction left unmatched. The CDR3 is 16 residues long. The CDR3 protein is CASPPSGTLAKNIQYF. The CDR3 nucleotides are TGTGCCAGCCCCCCTAGCGGGACACTAGCCAAAAACATTCAGTACTTC.

This clonotype has only a few counts. The chain recombines TRBV29-1 with TRBJ2-5; no firm D call. Germline V gene data show CDR1 as SQVTM and CDR2 as ANQGSEA. Trimming cost V 4 bases and J 5 bases, with 2 bases left between them. The CDR3 consists of 9 residues. CDR3 DNA: TGCAGCGTTGCGGAGACCCAGTACTTC. It encodes CSVAETQYF.

This clonotype came up a few times. V and J are TRBV5-1 and TRBJ2-7; D is unresolved. In germline, CDR1 is SGHRS, CDR2 YFSETQ. The CDR3 runs to 14 residues. Between the trimmed V and J ends, which lost 0 bases and 3 bases, there was a span of 10 bases. CDR3 sequence: CASSLARNSYEQYF. The CDR3 DNA reads as TGCGCCAGCAGCTTGGCTCGGAACAGCTACGAGCAGTACTTC.

This clonotype showed up just a few times. V usage is TRBV6-5 and J usage is TRBJ1-1, with TRBD1 identical over 8 bases. The V gene end was trimmed by 1 base and the J gene end by 3 bases; junction bases not matched to a gene: 10. The CDR3 consists of 17 residues. Per germline, CDR1 MNHEY and CDR2 SVGAGI. The chain's CDR3 is CASSYYAGTGVYTEAFF. DNA of the CDR3: TGTGCCAGCAGTTACTACGCCGGGACAGGAGTGTACACTGAAGCTTTCTTT.

This clonotype was picked up many times. The chain carries TRBV20-1 and TRBJ1-6, with D hard to call. V was clipped by 1 base and J by 9 bases, with 13 bases between them. Germline values: CDR1 DFQATT, CDR2 SNEGSKA (reference sequence). The CDR3 runs to 14 residues. CDR3 sequence reads: CSARVGSSSSPLHF. Here the CDR3 DNA reads TGCAGTGCTAGAGTCGGCAGTTCTTCTTCACCCCTCCACTTT.

This clonotype was counted between two and nine times. The rearrangement joins TRBV2 to TRBJ1-1, with D uncertain. The CDR3 consists of 16 residues. V was trimmed by 6 bases and J by 3 bases, leaving 20 bases between them. Looked up from germline, CDR1 is SNHLY and CDR2 is FYNNEI. CDR3 nucleotides: TGTGCCAGCAGCCCCGACATTATCGGGTCGGACACTGAAGCTTTCTTT. This translates into CASSPDIIGSDTEAFF.

In its sample, this clonotype was seen a few times. V gene TRBV6-1 combines with J gene TRBJ1-5, with D unresolved. Germline-derived CDR1 and CDR2 are MNHNS and SASEGT. The CDR3 extends over 17 amino acids. Trimming took off 2 bases at V and 5 bases at J, with 19 bases between the two ends. The DNA for the CDR3 is TGTGCCAGCAGTGAAACGGTATGGGAGAGGTACGATCAGCCCCAGCATTTT. Translating it yields CASSETVWERYDQPQHF.

The chain recombines TRBV6-5 with TRBJ2-3; D possibly corresponds to TRBD2 (7 bases). The V gene lost 2 bases and the J gene lost 6 bases, with 12 bases spanning the gap. Germline CDR1 and CDR2: MNHEY and SVGAGI. CDR3 length equals 14 residues. The CDR3 coding sequence is TGTGCCAGCAGTTACGAGGCGGGGGCCGATACGCAGTATTTT. It yields the protein CASSYEAGADTQYF.

This clonotype was picked up a small number of times. The rearrangement uses TRBV12-3 or TRBV12-4 and TRBJ2-3; D may correspond to TRBD1 or TRBD2 (6 bases each). The CDR3 runs 15 residues. The germline V and J ends were trimmed by 2 bases and 4 bases, with 13 bases remaining between them. CDR3 residues: CASSLTSGEADTQYF. For the CDR3, the DNA is TGTGCCAGCAGTTTAACTTCAGGGGAGGCAGATACGCAGTATTTT.

This clonotype was recorded many times. The chain has TRBV7-9 and TRBJ1-1; D is possibly TRBD1 (6 bases). Germline V gene sequence: CDR1 SEHNR, CDR2 FQNEAQ (reference sequence). The CDR3 spans 14 residues. Trimming pared 6 bases from V and 0 bases from J, leaving 11 bases between. Here the CDR3 reads CASSPDRMNTEAFF. CDR3 bases: TGTGCCAGCAGTCCCGACAGGATGAACACTGAAGCTTTCTTT.

This clonotype was observed a few times. The CDR3 region is CASSQDWFRSNQPQHF. In nucleotides, the CDR3 is TGCGCCAGCAGCCAAGATTGGTTCAGGTCCAATCAGCCCCAGCATTTT. The chain recombines TRBV4-3 with TRBJ1-5; no firm D call. Germline V gene sequence: CDR1 LGHNA, CDR2 YSLEER. Trimming stripped 0 bases from V and 3 bases from J, with 12 bases between. The CDR3 extends over 16 amino acids.

The J gene is TRBJ1-1, the V gene TRBV6-5; tentative D call: TRBD1 (5 bases). The germline V gene encodes CDR1 MNHEY and CDR2 SVGAGI. V lost 7 bases to trimming and J lost 3 bases, with 21 bases between them. The CDR3 runs to 16 residues. CDR3 sequence reads: CASTDSPGVEDTEAFF. The CDR3 DNA is TGTGCCAGCACCGATTCGCCGGGGGTAGAGGACACTGAAGCTTTCTTT.

This clonotype was counted between two and nine times. The V call is TRBV9, the J call TRBJ2-4; possible D gene TRBD2, 6 bases. The germline V and J ends were trimmed by 2 bases and 2 bases, with 14 bases remaining between them. Germline V CDR1 and CDR2: SGDLS, YYNGEE. The CDR3 has 16 amino acids. CDR3 sequence (DNA): TGTGCCAGCAGCGTCGGCGCGGGGAAGACCAAAAACATTCAGTACTTC. It yields the protein CASSVGAGKTKNIQYF.

This clonotype was found a few times. V and J are TRBV7-9 and TRBJ1-1; D gene ambiguous. With 4 bases removed from V and 4 bases from J, the gap between germline ends came to 7 bases. The germline gives CDR1 SEHNR, CDR2 FQNEAQ (reference sequence). This CDR3 spans 12 amino acids. Here the CDR3 reads CASSWVSTEAFF. The CDR3 coding sequence is TGTGCCAGCAGCTGGGTGAGCACTGAAGCTTTCTTT.

This clonotype was seen only once. The chain's CDR3 is CSAISRVNSGNTIYF. DNA of the CDR3: TGCAGTGCCATTTCGCGGGTCAACTCTGGAAACACCATATATTTT. This rearrangement joins TRBV20-1 to TRBJ1-3; D not certain. V lost 6 bases to trimming and J lost 0 bases, with 15 bases between them. CDR3 size: 15 residues. CDR1 and CDR2 from the germline V gene are DFQATT and SNEGSKA (reference sequence).

This clonotype showed up just a few times. V gene TRBV20-1 combines with J gene TRBJ2-5; TRBD1 or TRBD2 may be the D gene (6 bases each). CDR3 length: 14 amino acids. The ends were cut back, 6 bases at V and 2 bases at J, with 16 bases in the middle. Germline V CDR1 and CDR2: DFQATT, SNEGSKA (reference sequence). The CDR3 sequence is CSARPGGGQETQYF. The CDR3 DNA sequence: TGCAGTGCCCGACCCGGGGGCGGTCAAGAGACCCAGTACTTC.

The V and J genes are TRBV9 and TRBJ2-1; D not certain. Germline V CDR1 and CDR2: SGDLS, YYNGEE. V was cut by 4 bases and J by 3 bases, with 11 bases left in between. This CDR3 comprises 14 residues. The CDR3 here is CASSPDLDYNEQFF. DNA for the CDR3: TGTGCCAGCAGCCCCGACCTGGACTACAATGAGCAGTTCTTC.

The sample holds a few counts of this clonotype. J is TRBJ2-5 and V is TRBV15; 11 nucleotides align to TRBD1. This CDR3 region has 15 residues. Germline V gene lookup returns CDR1 LNHNV and CDR2 YYDKDF (reference sequence). With V trimmed by 3 bases and J by 4 bases, 4 bases remained unmatched. Here the CDR3 DNA reads TGTGCCACCAGCAGTGCTGGGACAGGGGGAGAGACCCAGTACTTC. Protein: CATSSAGTGGETQYF.

This rearrangement joins TRBV7-9 to TRBJ1-2, with D tentatively TRBD1 (6 bases). Looked up from germline, CDR1 is SEHNR and CDR2 is FQNEAQ (reference sequence). The germline V and J ends were trimmed by 1 base and 4 bases, with 13 bases remaining between them. This CDR3 spans 15 amino acids. Here the CDR3 reads CASSLGTDLGYGYTF. CDR3 coding DNA: TGTGCCAGCAGCTTAGGGACAGATCTGGGCTATGGCTACACCTTC. Variable domain in full (rest from reference TRBV7-9 and TRBJ1-2): DTGVSQNPRHKITKRGQNVTFRCDPISEHNRLYWYRQTLGQGPEFLTYFQNEAQLEKSRLLSDRFSAERPKGSFSTLEIQRTEQGDSAMYLCASSLGTDLGYGYTFGSGTRLTVV.

This clonotype was seen more than once but under ten times. The chain combines TRBV7-6 with TRBJ2-7; TRBD2 is a possible D gene (5 bases). Germline CDR1 is SGHVS and CDR2 is FNYEAQ. This CDR3 spans 15 amino acids. V gave up 5 bases and J gave up 3 bases, with 17 bases separating them. CDR3 DNA sequence: TGTGCCAGCAGCCCCTTACGGGATAGAAGCTACGAGCAGTACTTC. Its protein is CASSPLRDRSYEQYF.

This clonotype has a handful of counts. The chain is built from TRBV20-1 and TRBJ1-4; D is undetermined. Germline CDR1 is DFQATT and CDR2 is SNEGSKA (reference sequence). The V gene lost 8 bases and the J gene lost 3 bases, with 10 bases spanning the gap. The CDR3 totals 12 residues. The CDR3 reads CSTLGPNEKLFF. In DNA, the CDR3 is TGCAGTACCCTTGGGCCTAATGAAAAACTGTTTTTT.